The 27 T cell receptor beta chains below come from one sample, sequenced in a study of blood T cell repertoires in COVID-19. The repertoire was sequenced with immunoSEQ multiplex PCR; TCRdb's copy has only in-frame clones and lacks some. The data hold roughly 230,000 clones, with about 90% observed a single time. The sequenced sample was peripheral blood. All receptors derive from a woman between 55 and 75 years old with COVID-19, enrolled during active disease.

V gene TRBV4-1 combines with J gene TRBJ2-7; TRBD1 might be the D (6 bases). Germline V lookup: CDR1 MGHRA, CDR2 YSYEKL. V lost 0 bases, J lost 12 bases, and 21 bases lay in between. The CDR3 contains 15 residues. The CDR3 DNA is TGCGCCAGCAGCCAAGATCTTGGGGGCCTACGCGGAACGTACTTC. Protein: CASSQDLGGLRGTYF.

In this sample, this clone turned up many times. The CDR3: CASSSRTSGETQYF. CDR3 nucleotide sequence: TGTGCCAGCAGCTCCCGGACTAGCGGGGAGACCCAGTACTTC. The chain employs TRBV7-9 and TRBJ2-5; 11 bases line up with TRBD2. With 4 bases clipped from V and 5 bases from J, the junction kept 3 bases outside the gene matches. Germline CDR1 reads SEHNR; CDR2 reads FQNEAQ (reference sequence). The CDR3 sequence is 14 residues long.

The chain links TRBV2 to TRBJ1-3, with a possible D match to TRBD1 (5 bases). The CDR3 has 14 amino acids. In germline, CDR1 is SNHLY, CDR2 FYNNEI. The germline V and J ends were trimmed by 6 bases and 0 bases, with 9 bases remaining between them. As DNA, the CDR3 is TGTGCCAGCAGGGGGAGGGGCTCTGGAAACACCATATATTTT. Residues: CASRGRGSGNTIYF. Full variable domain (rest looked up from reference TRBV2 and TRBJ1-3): EPEVTQTPSHQVTQMGQEVILRCVPISNHLYFYWYRQILGQKVEFLVSFYNNEISEKSEIFDDQFSVERPDGSNFTLKIRSTKLEDSAMYFCASRGRGSGNTIYFGEGSWLTVV.

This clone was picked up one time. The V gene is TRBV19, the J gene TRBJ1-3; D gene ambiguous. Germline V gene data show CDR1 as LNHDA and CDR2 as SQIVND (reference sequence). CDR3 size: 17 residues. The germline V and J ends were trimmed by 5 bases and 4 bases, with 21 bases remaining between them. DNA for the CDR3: TGTGCCAGTAGTGCCCCTGGTTCGGTTCACCTCGGAAACACCATATATTTT. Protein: CASSAPGSVHLGNTIYF.

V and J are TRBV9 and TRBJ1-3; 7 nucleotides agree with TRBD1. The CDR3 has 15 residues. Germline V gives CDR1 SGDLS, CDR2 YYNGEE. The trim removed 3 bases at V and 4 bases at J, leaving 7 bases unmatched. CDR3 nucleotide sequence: TGTGCCAGCAGCGCATCGGGACAGTTAGGAAACACCATATATTTT. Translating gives CASSASGQLGNTIYF.

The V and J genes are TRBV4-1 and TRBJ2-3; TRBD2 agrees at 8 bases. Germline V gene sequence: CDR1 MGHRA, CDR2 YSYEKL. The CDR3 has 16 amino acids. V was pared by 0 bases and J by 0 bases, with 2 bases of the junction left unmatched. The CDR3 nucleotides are TGCGCCAGCAGCCAAGAAAGCGGGGGTAGCACAGATACGCAGTATTTT. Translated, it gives CASSQESGGSTDTQYF.

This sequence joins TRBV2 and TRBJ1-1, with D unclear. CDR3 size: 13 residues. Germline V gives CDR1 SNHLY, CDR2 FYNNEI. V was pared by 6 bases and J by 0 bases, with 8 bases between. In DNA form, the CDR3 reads TGTGCCAGCAGCGTGTTTATGAACACTGAAGCTTTCTTT. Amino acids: CASSVFMNTEAFF.

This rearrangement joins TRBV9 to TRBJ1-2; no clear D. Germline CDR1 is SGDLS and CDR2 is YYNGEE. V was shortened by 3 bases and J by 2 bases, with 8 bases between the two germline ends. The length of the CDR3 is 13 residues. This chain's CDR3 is CASSGRQNYGYTF. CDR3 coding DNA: TGTGCCAGCAGCGGCCGCCAGAACTATGGCTACACCTTC.

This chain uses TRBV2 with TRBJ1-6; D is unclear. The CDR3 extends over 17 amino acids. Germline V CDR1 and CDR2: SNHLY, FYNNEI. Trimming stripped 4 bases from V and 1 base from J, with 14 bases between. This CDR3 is CASSGTGWASYNSPLHF. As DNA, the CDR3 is TGTGCCAGCAGTGGAACCGGATGGGCGTCCTATAATTCACCCCTCCACTTT.

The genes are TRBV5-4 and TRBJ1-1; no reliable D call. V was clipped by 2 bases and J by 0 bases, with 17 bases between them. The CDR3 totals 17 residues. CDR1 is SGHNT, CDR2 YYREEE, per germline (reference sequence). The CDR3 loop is CASSFDSLSGMNTEAFF. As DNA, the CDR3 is TGTGCCAGCAGCTTTGACTCACTAAGTGGCATGAACACTGAAGCTTTCTTT.

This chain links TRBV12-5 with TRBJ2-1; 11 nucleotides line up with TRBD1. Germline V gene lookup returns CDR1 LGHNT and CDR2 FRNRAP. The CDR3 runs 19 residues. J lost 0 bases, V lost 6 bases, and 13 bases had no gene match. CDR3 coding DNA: TGTGCTAGTGGCACGGACAGGGGGCTATACCTGAGCTCCTACAATGAGCAGTTCTTC. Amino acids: CASGTDRGLYLSSYNEQFF. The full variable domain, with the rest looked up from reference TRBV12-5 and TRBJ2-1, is DARVTQTPRHKVTEMGQEVTMRCQPILGHNTVFWYRQTMMQGLELLAYFRNRAPLDDSGMPKDRFSAEMPDATLATLKIQPSEPRDSAVYFCASGTDRGLYLSSYNEQFFGPGTRLTVL.

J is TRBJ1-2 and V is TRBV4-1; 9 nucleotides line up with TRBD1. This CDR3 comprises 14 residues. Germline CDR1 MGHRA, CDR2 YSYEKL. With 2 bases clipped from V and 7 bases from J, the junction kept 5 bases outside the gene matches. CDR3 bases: TGCGCCAGCAGCCAACCCGGACAGGGGCTTGGCTACACCTTC. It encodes CASSQPGQGLGYTF.

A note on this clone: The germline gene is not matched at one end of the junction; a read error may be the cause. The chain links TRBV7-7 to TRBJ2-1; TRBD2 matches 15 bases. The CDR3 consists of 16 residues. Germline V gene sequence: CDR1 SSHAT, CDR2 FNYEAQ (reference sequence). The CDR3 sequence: CASSPGLAGGSDEQFF. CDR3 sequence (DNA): TGTGCTAGCAGCCCCGGACTAGCGGGGGGGTCCGATGAGCAGTTCTTC.

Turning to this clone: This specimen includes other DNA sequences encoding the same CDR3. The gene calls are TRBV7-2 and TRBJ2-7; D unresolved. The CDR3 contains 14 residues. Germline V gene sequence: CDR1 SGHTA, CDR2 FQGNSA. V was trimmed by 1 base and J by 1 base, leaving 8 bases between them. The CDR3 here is CASSLGGRSYEQYF. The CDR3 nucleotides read TGTGCCAGCAGCTTAGGTGGCAGGTCCTACGAGCAGTACTTC.

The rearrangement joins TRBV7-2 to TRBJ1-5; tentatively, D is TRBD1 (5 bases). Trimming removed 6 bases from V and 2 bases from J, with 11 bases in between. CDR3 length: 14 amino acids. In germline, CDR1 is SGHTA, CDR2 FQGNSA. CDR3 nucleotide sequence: TGTGCCAGCAGTCGCGGGGCGGGCAATCAGCCCCAGCATTTT. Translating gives CASSRGAGNQPQHF.

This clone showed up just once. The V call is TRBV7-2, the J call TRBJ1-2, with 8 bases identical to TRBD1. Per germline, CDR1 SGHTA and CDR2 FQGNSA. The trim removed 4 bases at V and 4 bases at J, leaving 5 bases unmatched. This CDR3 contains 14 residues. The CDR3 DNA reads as TGTGCCAGCAGCTATTCAGGGGGCGCCTATGGCTACACCTTC. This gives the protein CASSYSGGAYGYTF.

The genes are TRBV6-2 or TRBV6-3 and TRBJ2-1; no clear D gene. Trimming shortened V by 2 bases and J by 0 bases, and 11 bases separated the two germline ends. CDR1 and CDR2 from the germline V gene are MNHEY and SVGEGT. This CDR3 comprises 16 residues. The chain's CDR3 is CASSYTGFSSYNEQFF. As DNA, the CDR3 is TGTGCCAGCAGTTACACGGGTTTTAGCTCCTACAATGAGCAGTTCTTC.

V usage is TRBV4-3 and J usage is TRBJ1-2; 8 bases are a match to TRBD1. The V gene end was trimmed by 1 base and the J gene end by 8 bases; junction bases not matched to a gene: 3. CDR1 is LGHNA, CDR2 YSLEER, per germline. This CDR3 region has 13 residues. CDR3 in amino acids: CASSQGTGRGYTF. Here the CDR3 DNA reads TGCGCCAGCAGCCAAGGGACAGGGCGGGGCTACACCTTC.

As DNA, the CDR3 is TGTGCCAGCAGCTCCCCGGGACTAGCGGGGGCAGATACGCAGTATTTT. This encodes CASSSPGLAGADTQYF. The chain is built from TRBV7-9 and TRBJ2-3; the match to TRBD2 covers 14 bases. The CDR3 extends over 16 amino acids. Germline lookup yields CDR1 SEHNR and CDR2 FQNEAQ (reference sequence). V was pared by 4 bases and J by 4 bases, with 4 bases of the junction left unmatched.

CDR3: CASRVGQGNQPQHF. Written as DNA, the CDR3 is TGTGCCAGCAGGGTCGGACAGGGAAATCAGCCCCAGCATTTT. The chain links TRBV27 to TRBJ1-5; 8 nucleotides agree with TRBD1. Germline loops: CDR1 MNHEY, CDR2 SMNVEV (reference sequence). The CDR3 has 14 amino acids. After removal of 6 bases from V and 4 bases from J, the junction contained 5 bases not matched to a gene.

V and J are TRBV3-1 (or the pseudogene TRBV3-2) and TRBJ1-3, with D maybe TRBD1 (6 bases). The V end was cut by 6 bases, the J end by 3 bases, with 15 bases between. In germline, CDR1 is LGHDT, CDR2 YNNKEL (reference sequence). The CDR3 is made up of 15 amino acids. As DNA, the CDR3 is TGTGCCAGCAGGGAGACAGGCGCCGGTGGAAACACCATATATTTT. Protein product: CASRETGAGGNTIYF.

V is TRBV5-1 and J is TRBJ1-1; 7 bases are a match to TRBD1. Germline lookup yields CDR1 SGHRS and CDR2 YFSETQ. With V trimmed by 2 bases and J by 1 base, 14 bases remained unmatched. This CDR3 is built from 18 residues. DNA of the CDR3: TGCGCCAGCAGCTTTATCCGGGACAGTGGGACCTGGAACACTGAAGCTTTCTTT. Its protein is CASSFIRDSGTWNTEAFF.

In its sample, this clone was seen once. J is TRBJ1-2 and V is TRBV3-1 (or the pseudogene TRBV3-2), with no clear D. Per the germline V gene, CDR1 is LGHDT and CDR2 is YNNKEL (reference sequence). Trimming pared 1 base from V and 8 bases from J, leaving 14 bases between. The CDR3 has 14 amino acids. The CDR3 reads CASSQGRSRGGYTF. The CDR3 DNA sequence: TGTGCCAGCAGCCAAGGGCGGTCCCGAGGGGGCTACACCTTC.

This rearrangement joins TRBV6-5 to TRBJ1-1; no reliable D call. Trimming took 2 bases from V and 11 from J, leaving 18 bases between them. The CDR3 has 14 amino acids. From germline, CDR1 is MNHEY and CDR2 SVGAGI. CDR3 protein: CASSYGGRLDWAFF. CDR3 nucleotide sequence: TGTGCCAGCAGTTACGGCGGGAGATTGGACTGGGCTTTCTTT.

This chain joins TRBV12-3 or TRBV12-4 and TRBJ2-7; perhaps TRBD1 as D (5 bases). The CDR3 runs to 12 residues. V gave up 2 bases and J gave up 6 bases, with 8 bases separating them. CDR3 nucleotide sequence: TGTGCCAGCAGTTTATGGGGCGGCGAGCAGTACTTC. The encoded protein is CASSLWGGEQYF.

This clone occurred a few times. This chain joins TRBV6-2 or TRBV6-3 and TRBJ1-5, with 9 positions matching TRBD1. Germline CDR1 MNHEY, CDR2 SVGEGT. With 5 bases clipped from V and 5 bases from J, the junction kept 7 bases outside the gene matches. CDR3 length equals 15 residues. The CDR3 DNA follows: TGTGCCAGCAGTAGAGGACAGGGGCGGCATCAGCCCCAGCATTTT. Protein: CASSRGQGRHQPQHF.

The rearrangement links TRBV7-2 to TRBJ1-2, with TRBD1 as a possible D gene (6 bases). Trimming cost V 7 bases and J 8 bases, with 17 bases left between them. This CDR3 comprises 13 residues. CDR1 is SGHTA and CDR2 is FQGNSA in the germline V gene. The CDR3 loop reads CASNTHRVEGYTF. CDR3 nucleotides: TGTGCCAGCAACACCCACAGGGTTGAGGGCTACACCTTC.